Reported below is one TCR beta chain. Treatment noted: approximately 18 received Ad26.COV2.S at low or high dose, single or two shots; about 5 received placebo; per-sample allocation not given. Day 63 after the first injection of vaccine or placebo was the sampling time. These data come from a study of Ad26.COV2.S vaccination and SARS-CoV-2 variants. This CDR3 is 17 amino acids long. The germline CDR1 and CDR2 sequences are MGHRA and YSYEKL. Trimming removed 4 bases at V and 2 bases at J, with 18 bases between. Some clones are missing from TCRdb's copy, which holds only in-frame ones; the method was immunoSEQ multiplex PCR. The data contain about 370,000 clones, about 91% of them singletons.

Sample: peripheral blood, taken in a trial of Ad26.COV2.S vaccine versus placebo. The V call is TRBV4-1, the J call TRBJ1-5, with a tentative D call TRBD1 (5 bases). The TCR comes from a person between 18 and 60 years old who received the Ad26.COV2.S COVID-19 vaccine or a placebo. The CDR3 reads CASSRVTVVPRNQPQHF. The DNA of the CDR3 is TGCGCCAGCAGCCGAGTGACAGTCGTACCGCGCAATCAGCCCCAGCATTTT.